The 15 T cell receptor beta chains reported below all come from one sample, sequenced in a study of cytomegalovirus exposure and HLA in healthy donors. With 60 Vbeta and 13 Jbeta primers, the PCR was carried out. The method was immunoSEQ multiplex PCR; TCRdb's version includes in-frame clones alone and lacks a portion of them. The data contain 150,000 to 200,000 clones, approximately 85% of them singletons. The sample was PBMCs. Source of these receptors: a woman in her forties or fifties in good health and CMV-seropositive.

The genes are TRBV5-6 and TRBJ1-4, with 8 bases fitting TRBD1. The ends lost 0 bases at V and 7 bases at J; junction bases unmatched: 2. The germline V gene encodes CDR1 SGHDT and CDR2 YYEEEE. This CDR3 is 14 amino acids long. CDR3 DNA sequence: TGTGCCAGCAGCTTGGGACAGGGGAGTGAAAAACTGTTTTTT. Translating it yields CASSLGQGSEKLFF.

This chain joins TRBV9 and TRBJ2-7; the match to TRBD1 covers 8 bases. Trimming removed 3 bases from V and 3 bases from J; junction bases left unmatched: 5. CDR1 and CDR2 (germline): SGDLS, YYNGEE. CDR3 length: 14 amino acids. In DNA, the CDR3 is TGTGCCAGCAGCGGAGGGACAGGCGACTACGAGCAGTACTTC. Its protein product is CASSGGTGDYEQYF.

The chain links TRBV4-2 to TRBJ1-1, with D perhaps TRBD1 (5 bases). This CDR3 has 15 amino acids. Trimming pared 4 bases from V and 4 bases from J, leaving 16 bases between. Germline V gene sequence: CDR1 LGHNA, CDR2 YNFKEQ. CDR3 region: CASSPLQGGSTEAFF. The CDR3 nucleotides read TGTGCCAGCAGCCCACTCCAGGGTGGTAGCACTGAAGCTTTCTTT.

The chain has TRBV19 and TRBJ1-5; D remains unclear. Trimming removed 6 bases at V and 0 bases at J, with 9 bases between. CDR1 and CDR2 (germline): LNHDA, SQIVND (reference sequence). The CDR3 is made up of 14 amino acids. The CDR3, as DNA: TGTGCCAGTAGCCCCCGGGGTAGCAATCAGCCCCAGCATTTT. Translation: CASSPRGSNQPQHF.

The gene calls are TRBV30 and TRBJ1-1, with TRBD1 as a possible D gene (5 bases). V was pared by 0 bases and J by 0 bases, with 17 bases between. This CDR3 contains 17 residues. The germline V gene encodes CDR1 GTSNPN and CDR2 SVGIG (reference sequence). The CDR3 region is CAWSVLLMRTLNTEAFF. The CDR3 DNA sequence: TGTGCCTGGAGTGTACTTTTAATGAGGACACTGAACACTGAAGCTTTCTTT.

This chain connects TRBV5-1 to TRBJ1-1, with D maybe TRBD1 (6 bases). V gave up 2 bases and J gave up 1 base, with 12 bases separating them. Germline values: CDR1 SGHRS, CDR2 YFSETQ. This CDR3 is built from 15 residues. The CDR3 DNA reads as TGCGCCAGCAGCTTCCCGGACAGAACGAACACTGAAGCTTTCTTT. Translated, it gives CASSFPDRTNTEAFF.

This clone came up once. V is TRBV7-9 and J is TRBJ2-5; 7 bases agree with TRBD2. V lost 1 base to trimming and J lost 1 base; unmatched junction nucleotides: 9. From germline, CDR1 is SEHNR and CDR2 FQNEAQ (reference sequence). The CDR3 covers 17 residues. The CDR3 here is CASSLGSSGNRQETQYF. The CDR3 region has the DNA TGTGCCAGCAGCTTAGGGTCTAGCGGTAATCGCCAAGAGACCCAGTACTTC. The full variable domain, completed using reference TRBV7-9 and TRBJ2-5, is DTGVSQNPRHKITKRGQNVTFRCDPISEHNRLYWYRQTLGQGPEFLTYFQNEAQLEKSRLLSDRFSAERPKGSFSTLEIQRTEQGDSAMYLCASSLGSSGNRQETQYFGPGTRLLVL.

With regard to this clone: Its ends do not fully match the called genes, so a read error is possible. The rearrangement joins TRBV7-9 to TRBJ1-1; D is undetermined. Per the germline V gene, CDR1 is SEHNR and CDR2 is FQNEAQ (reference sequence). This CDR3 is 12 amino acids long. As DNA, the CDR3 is TGTTCCAGCAGCTTACGTGACACTGAAGCTTTCTTT. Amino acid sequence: CSSSLRDTEAFF.

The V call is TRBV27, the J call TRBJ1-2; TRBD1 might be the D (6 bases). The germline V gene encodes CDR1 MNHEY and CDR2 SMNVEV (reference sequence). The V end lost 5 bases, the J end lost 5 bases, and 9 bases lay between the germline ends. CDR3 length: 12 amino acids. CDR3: CASSTGQYGYTF. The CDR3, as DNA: TGTGCCAGCAGTACTGGACAGTATGGCTACACCTTC.

CDR3 amino acids: CASSEPTGIGGYTF. The CDR3 bases are TGTGCCAGCAGTGAACCGACAGGGATCGGTGGCTACACCTTC. V gene TRBV6-1 combines with J gene TRBJ1-2, with TRBD1 identical over 7 bases. The CDR3 covers 14 residues. V shed 2 bases, J shed 7 bases, and the junction held 7 bases outside the gene matches. From germline, CDR1 is MNHNS and CDR2 SASEGT.

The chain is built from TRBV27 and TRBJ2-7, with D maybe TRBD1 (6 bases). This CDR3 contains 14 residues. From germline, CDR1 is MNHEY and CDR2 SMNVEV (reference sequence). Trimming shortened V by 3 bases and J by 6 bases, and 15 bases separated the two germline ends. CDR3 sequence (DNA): TGTGCCAGCAGTTTGGAGCAGGGGATGAGCGAGCAGTACTTC. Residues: CASSLEQGMSEQYF.

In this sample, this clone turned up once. As DNA, the CDR3 is TGTGCCAGCAGGCCCCGGGACAGGAGGGATACGCAGTATTTT. This codes for CASRPRDRRDTQYF. This rearrangement joins TRBV2 to TRBJ2-3; 8 bases are shared with TRBD1. With V trimmed by 6 bases and J by 6 bases, 8 bases remained unmatched. Germline CDR1 and CDR2: SNHLY and FYNNEI. The CDR3 is 14 residues long. The full variable domain, rest sourced from reference TRBV2 and TRBJ2-3, is EPEVTQTPSHQVTQMGQEVILRCVPISNHLYFYWYRQILGQKVEFLVSFYNNEISEKSEIFDDQFSVERPDGSNFTLKIRSTKLEDSAMYFCASRPRDRRDTQYFGPGTRLTVL.

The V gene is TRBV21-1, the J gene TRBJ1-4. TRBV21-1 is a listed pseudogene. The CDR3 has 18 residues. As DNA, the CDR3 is TGTGCCAGCAGCAAAGGACGCTGCGAGGCCTTGGATAATGAAAAACTGTTTTTT. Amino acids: CASSKGRCEALDNEKLFF.

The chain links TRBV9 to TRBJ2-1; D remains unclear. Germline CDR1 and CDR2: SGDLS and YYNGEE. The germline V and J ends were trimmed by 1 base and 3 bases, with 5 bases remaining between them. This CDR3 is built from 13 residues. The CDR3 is CASSVYGYNEQFF. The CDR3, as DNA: TGTGCCAGCAGCGTATACGGCTACAATGAGCAGTTCTTC.

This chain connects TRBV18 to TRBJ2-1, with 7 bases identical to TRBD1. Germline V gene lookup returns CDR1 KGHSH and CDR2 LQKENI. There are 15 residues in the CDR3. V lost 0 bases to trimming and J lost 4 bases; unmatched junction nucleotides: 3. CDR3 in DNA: TGTGCCAGCTCACCACCGGGGACAGTATACAATGAGCAGTTCTTC. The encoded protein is CASSPPGTVYNEQFF. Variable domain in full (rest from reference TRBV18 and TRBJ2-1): NAGVMQNPRHLVRRRGQEARLRCSPMKGHSHVYWYRQLPEEGLKFMVYLQKENIIDESGMPKERFSAEFPKEGPSILRIQQVVRGDSAAYFCASSPPGTVYNEQFFGPGTRLTVL.